Below, 26 T cell receptor beta chains from the same sample are listed, as sequenced in a study of blood T cells in healthy people across ages. A second about 6 to 11 cycle PCR used barcoded and J-beta primers. TCRdb fed the 5' RACE reads into MiXCR, producing one record per CDR3 protein. The sample has over 1,500,000 distinct CDR3 sequences, around 50% seen once. The sequenced sample was blood. These receptors all come from a woman aged 40 to 50 in good health.

This chain uses TRBV18 with TRBJ2-1; TRBD2 matches 8 bases. The tail of the sequence fits TRBJ2-7 better, so the J call may be wrong. In germline, CDR1 is KGHSH, CDR2 LQKENI. This CDR3 contains 15 residues. CDR3 in DNA: TGTGCCAGCTCACCGCTGGGACTAGTCCCCTACGAGCAGTACTTC. As protein: CASSPLGLVPYEQYF.

This rearrangement joins TRBV3-1 to TRBJ2-6, with D possibly called TRBD1 or TRBD2 (5 bases each). The ends were cut back, 1 base at V and 0 bases at J, with 13 bases in the middle. There are 18 residues in the CDR3. Germline CDR1 LGHDT, CDR2 YNNKEL (reference sequence). The CDR3 coding sequence is TGTGCCAGCAGCCAAGGTGCAGGGCGGGTCTCTGGGGCCAACGTCCTGACTTTC. Amino acids: CASSQGAGRVSGANVLTF.

The rearrangement joins TRBV7-2 to TRBJ2-1, with unresolved D. Germline CDR1 and CDR2: SGHTA and FQGNSA. Deletions cut 1 base from V and 6 bases from J, with 13 bases between. The CDR3 runs 15 residues. The DNA for the CDR3 is TGTGCCAGCAGCTTAGGTGGAGTCTCGGTCAATGAGCAGTTCTTC. Its protein product is CASSLGGVSVNEQFF.

In this sample, this clonotype turned up a few times. CDR3 sequence: CSVASGGGLYEQYF. CDR3 DNA sequence: TGCAGTGTCGCTTCAGGGGGGGGACTTTACGAGCAGTACTTC. The V call is TRBV20-1, the J call TRBJ2-7, with D perhaps matching TRBD1 or TRBD2 (7 bases each). The CDR3 length is 14 residues. V lost 7 bases and J 4 bases, leaving 20 bases between the germline ends. Germline V gene data show CDR1 as DFQATT and CDR2 as SNEGSKA (reference sequence).

The gene calls are TRBV6-2 or TRBV6-3 and TRBJ2-2; 9 bases line up with TRBD1. Per the germline V gene, CDR1 is MNHEY and CDR2 is SVGEGT. Trimming cost V 5 bases and J 5 bases; bases outside gene matches: 9. This CDR3 contains 16 residues. CDR3 sequence: CASSTAGQGGTGELFF. The CDR3 DNA reads TGTGCCAGCAGTACTGCGGGACAGGGAGGAACCGGGGAGCTGTTTTTT.

The chain recombines TRBV4-3 with TRBJ2-3, with 11 nucleotides matching TRBD1. This CDR3 spans 17 amino acids. Looked up from germline, CDR1 is LGHNA and CDR2 is YSLEER. With 0 bases clipped from V and 5 bases from J, the junction kept 7 bases outside the gene matches. CDR3 bases: TGCGCCAGCAGCCAAGATCAAGGGACAGGGGGAGAAGATACGCAGTATTTT. It yields the protein CASSQDQGTGGEDTQYF.

In its sample, this clonotype was seen a few times. J is TRBJ1-2 and V is TRBV28; D call uncertain. CDR1 is MDHEN, CDR2 SYDVKM, per germline. This CDR3 comprises 14 residues. V was shortened by 3 bases and J by 4 bases, with 12 bases between the two germline ends. The CDR3 loop reads CASSLQQTSYGYTF. CDR3 in DNA: TGTGCCAGCAGTTTGCAACAGACGAGCTATGGCTACACCTTC.

The chain recombines TRBV25-1 with TRBJ2-6; maybe TRBD2 (5 bases). The CDR3 runs 16 residues. Germline V gene sequence: CDR1 MGHDK, CDR2 SYGVNS. Trimming pared 3 bases from V and 1 base from J, leaving 10 bases between. The CDR3: CASSEYRGSGANVLTF. The CDR3 DNA sequence: TGTGCCAGCAGTGAGTATCGGGGATCTGGGGCCAACGTCCTGACTTTC. Full variable domain (outside the CDR3, taken from reference TRBV25-1 and TRBJ2-6): EADIYQTPRYLVIGTGKKITLECSQTMGHDKMYWYQQDPGMELHLIHYSYGVNSTEKGDLSSESTVSRIRTEHFPLTLESARPSHTSQYLCASSEYRGSGANVLTFGAGSRLTVL.

This clonotype appeared once. The chain combines TRBV6-6 with TRBJ1-1; D might be TRBD1 (5 bases). Trimming stripped 9 bases from V and 4 bases from J, with 18 bases between. This CDR3 has 14 amino acids. Per the germline V gene, CDR1 is MNHNY and CDR2 is SVGAGI (reference sequence). The CDR3 DNA reads as TGTGCCAGTCGATCGGACGGGGGAGTCACTGAAGCTTTCTTT. Protein product: CASRSDGGVTEAFF.

The rearrangement uses TRBV7-9 and TRBJ1-2; D is unresolved. CDR1 and CDR2 (germline): SEHNR, FQNEAQ (reference sequence). The CDR3 spans 15 residues. The germline V and J ends were trimmed by 2 bases and 1 base, with 11 bases remaining between them. The CDR3 region has the DNA TGTGCCAGCAGCTTAACGACGGACCGTAACTATGGCTACACCTTC. This codes for CASSLTTDRNYGYTF.

This clonotype was recorded a few times. This chain connects TRBV7-3 to TRBJ1-1; no clear D. The CDR3 runs to 13 residues. Trimming removed 4 bases at V and 1 base at J, with 7 bases between. Germline assignment: CDR1 SGHTA and CDR2 FQGTGA. The CDR3 nucleotides are TGTGCCAGCAGCTACCAGTCGAACACTGAAGCTTTCTTT. It codes for CASSYQSNTEAFF.

The chain couples TRBV27 to TRBJ1-2; D might be TRBD1 (6 bases). Trimming left V 6 bases short and J 6 bases short, with 11 bases between. Germline V gives CDR1 MNHEY, CDR2 SMNVEV (reference sequence). The CDR3 sequence is 12 residues long. The CDR3 sequence: CASRRNRDGYTF. The CDR3 coding sequence is TGTGCCAGCAGGCGTAACAGGGATGGCTACACCTTC.

The rearrangement links TRBV4-2 to TRBJ2-4, with D perhaps TRBD1 or TRBD2 (6 bases each). The V end lost 6 bases, the J end lost 7 bases, and 10 bases lay between the germline ends. Germline loops: CDR1 LGHNA, CDR2 YNFKEQ. The CDR3 is made up of 12 amino acids. CDR3 region: CASRGGQNIQYF. As DNA, the CDR3 is TGTGCCAGCAGGGGGGGCCAGAACATTCAGTACTTC.

This clonotype was seen only a few times. The chain combines TRBV5-1 with TRBJ2-3; tentative D call: TRBD1 (6 bases). The CDR3 is made up of 15 amino acids. Germline V lookup: CDR1 SGHRS, CDR2 YFSETQ. Deletions cut 3 bases from V and 4 bases from J, with 15 bases between. CDR3 sequence reads: CASSSGQPAPDTQYF. Written as DNA, the CDR3 is TGCGCCAGCAGCTCGGGACAACCGGCGCCAGATACGCAGTATTTT.

V usage is TRBV20-1 and J usage is TRBJ2-3; D is ambiguous. Germline assignment: CDR1 DFQATT and CDR2 SNEGSKA (reference sequence). Between the trimmed V and J ends, which lost 2 bases and 6 bases, there was a span of 9 bases. The CDR3 is 12 residues long. CDR3 protein: CSARHDGDTQYF. CDR3 DNA sequence: TGCAGTGCTAGACACGATGGGGATACGCAGTATTTT.

The chain joins TRBV20-1 to TRBJ1-1; D remains ambiguous. The germline V gene encodes CDR1 DFQATT and CDR2 SNEGSKA (reference sequence). This CDR3 is built from 13 residues. V shed 0 bases and J shed 2 bases, with 7 bases lying between them. The CDR3 DNA reads TGCAGTGCTAGAGAGGGCCTTAACACTGAAGCTTTCTTT. This codes for CSAREGLNTEAFF.

The DNA for the CDR3 is TGTGCCAGCAGCTTACAGGGGGTGAGTCAGCCCCAGCATTTT. Translated, it gives CASSLQGVSQPQHF. The chain is built from TRBV7-8 and TRBJ1-5, with 7 bases that match TRBD1. The V and J ends lost 2 bases and 6 bases, in that order; junction bases with no gene match: 4. The CDR3 loop spans 14 amino acids. The germline gives CDR1 SGHVS, CDR2 FQNEAQ.

The rearrangement joins TRBV20-1 to TRBJ2-7; D is unclear. This CDR3 is built from 14 residues. The germline CDR1 and CDR2 sequences are DFQATT and SNEGSKA (reference sequence). With 3 bases removed from V and 1 base from J, the gap between germline ends came to 13 bases. The CDR3 region is CSASPLPPSYEQYF. CDR3 nucleotide sequence: TGCAGTGCTAGTCCCCTTCCCCCTTCCTACGAGCAGTACTTC.

The CDR3: CASSPTPGGGAANYGYTF. CDR3 bases: TGTGCCAGCTCACCGACACCTGGGGGGGGCGCCGCTAACTATGGCTACACCTTC. The rearrangement joins TRBV18 to TRBJ1-2; tentative D call: TRBD1 (6 bases). The germline V gene has CDR1 KGHSH and CDR2 LQKENI. The CDR3 consists of 18 residues. V lost 3 bases, J lost 0 bases, and 20 bases lay in between.

In this sample, this clonotype turned up a few times. The chain couples TRBV7-8 to TRBJ2-3; 11 bases match TRBD1. This CDR3 spans 16 amino acids. Germline V lookup: CDR1 SGHVS, CDR2 FQNEAQ. The ends lost 5 bases at V and 2 bases at J; junction bases unmatched: 6. This chain's CDR3 is CASSIRTGGNTDTQYF. The DNA for the CDR3 is TGTGCCAGCAGCATTCGGACAGGGGGCAACACAGATACGCAGTATTTT.

This clonotype has only a few counts. The rearrangement joins TRBV4-2 to TRBJ1-2; 10 bases are a match to TRBD1. The ends lost 0 bases at V and 4 bases at J; junction bases unmatched: 8. Germline CDR1 is LGHNA and CDR2 is YNFKEQ. CDR3 size: 17 residues. CDR3 nucleotides: TGTGCCAGCAGCCAAGAGGGGACAGGGGCACGGGCCTATGGCTACACCTTC. It specifies CASSQEGTGARAYGYTF.

This rearrangement joins TRBV11-2 to TRBJ1-1; no firm D call. V was cut by 6 bases and J by 11 bases, with 13 bases left in between. The CDR3 runs to 11 residues. The germline gives CDR1 SGHAT, CDR2 FQNNGV. The CDR3 region is CASRTRMWAFF. The CDR3 coding sequence is TGTGCCAGCAGAACCAGGATGTGGGCTTTCTTT.

This clonotype was counted between two and nine times. This chain joins TRBV12-3 or TRBV12-4 and TRBJ2-5; D is perhaps TRBD1 (6 bases). V lost 7 bases to trimming and J lost 5 bases, with 14 bases between them. This CDR3 region has 13 residues. The DNA for the CDR3 is TGTGCCAGCACCCTAGGGGGAAGGGAGACCCAGTACTTC. Translation: CASTLGGRETQYF.

This clonotype was counted only a few times. The J gene is TRBJ2-1, the V gene TRBV4-3; a weak D match, TRBD2 (6 bases). From germline, CDR1 is LGHNA and CDR2 YSLEER. Trimming shortened V by 4 bases and J by 7 bases, and 20 bases separated the two germline ends. The CDR3 runs to 16 residues. The CDR3 DNA is TGCGCCAGCAGCCCCCAAAGCTGGCGGGGTGATAATGAGCAGTTCTTC. Its protein is CASSPQSWRGDNEQFF.

The CDR3 DNA is TGCAGTGCTAGAGATCGACGGGGTAGTCGCAATCAGCCCCAGCATTTT. This gives the protein CSARDRRGSRNQPQHF. The V gene is TRBV20-1, the J gene TRBJ1-5; D unclear. This CDR3 comprises 16 residues. Trimming left V 0 bases short and J 2 bases short, with 14 bases between. Germline-derived CDR1 and CDR2 are DFQATT and SNEGSKA (reference sequence).

This clonotype has just a few counts. This chain joins TRBV12-3 or TRBV12-4 and TRBJ2-3; D gene ambiguous. The V and J ends lost 5 bases and 2 bases respectively, with 20 bases between them. This CDR3 is built from 17 residues. CDR3 amino acids: CASSLSDSGYNTDTQYF. CDR3 nucleotides: TGTGCCAGCAGTCTTTCTGATTCAGGATACAACACAGATACGCAGTATTTT.